This T cell receptor (beta chain) appears in the sequencing data of a study of blood T cell repertoires in COVID-19. Study-level background: From T cells, B-cell-depleted T cells, or PBMCs came the material, which was cDNA or gDNA.

The assay was immunoSEQ multiplex PCR, and TCRdb's table has in-frame clones only and misses some. Seen here are some 190,000 clones, 80% to 90% observed once, and the top ten hold approximately 11%. Germline loops: CDR1 MDHEN, CDR2 SYDVKM. Trimming left V 7 bases short and J 8 bases short, with 23 bases between. This CDR3 is built from 15 residues. The chain couples TRBV28 to TRBJ1-2, with no clear D. Sequencing used peripheral blood. This clonotype originated in a human donor with active or convalescent COVID-19. The donor label of this sample is uncertain. CDR3 sequence: CASKPPLASLRGYTF. CDR3 coding DNA: TGTGCCAGCAAACCCCCCCTGGCTAGTCTTCGGGGCTACACCTTC.